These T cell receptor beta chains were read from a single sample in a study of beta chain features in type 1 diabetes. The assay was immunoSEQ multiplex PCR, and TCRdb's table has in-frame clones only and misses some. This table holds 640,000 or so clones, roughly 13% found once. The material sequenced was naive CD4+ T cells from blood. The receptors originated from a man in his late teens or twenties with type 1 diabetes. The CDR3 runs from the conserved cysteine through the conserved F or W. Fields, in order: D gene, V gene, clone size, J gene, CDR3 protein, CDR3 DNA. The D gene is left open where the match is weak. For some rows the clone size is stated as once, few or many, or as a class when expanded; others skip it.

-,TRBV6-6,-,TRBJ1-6,CASSPEFRLNSPLHF,TGTGCCAGCAGCCCCGAGTTCCGACTCAATTCACCCCTCCACTTT
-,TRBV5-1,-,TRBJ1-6,CASRGDAGFNSPLHF,TGCGCCAGCAGAGGTGACGCAGGGTTTAATTCACCCCTCCACTTT
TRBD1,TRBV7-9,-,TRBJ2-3,CAAPSQGGTDTQYF,TGTGCCGCCCCGTCCCAGGGGGGCACAGATACGCAGTATTTT
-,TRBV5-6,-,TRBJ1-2,CASSYQENYGYTF,TGTGCCAGCAGCTATCAAGAAAATTATGGCTACACCTTC
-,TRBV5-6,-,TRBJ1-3,CASSLNSPGNTIYF,TGTGCCAGCAGCTTGAACAGTCCTGGAAACACCATATATTTT
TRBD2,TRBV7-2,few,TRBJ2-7,CASRQLAESSYEQYF,TGTGCCAGCAGGCAGCTAGCGGAGAGCTCCTACGAGCAGTACTTC
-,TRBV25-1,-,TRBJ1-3,CASTETAGNTIYF,TGTGCCAGCACCGAGACAGCTGGAAACACCATATATTTT
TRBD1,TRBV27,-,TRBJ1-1,CASSIPGDRDAFF,TGTGCCAGCAGTATCCCGGGGGACAGAGATGCTTTCTTT
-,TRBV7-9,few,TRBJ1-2,CASSMTANYGYTF,TGTGCCAGCAGCATGACAGCAAACTATGGCTACACCTTC
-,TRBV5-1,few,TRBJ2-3,CASSLATTTDTQYF,TGCGCCAGCAGCTTGGCCACTACTACAGATACGCAGTATTTT
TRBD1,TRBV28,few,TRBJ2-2,CASSLGTEDTGELFF,TGTGCCAGCAGTTTAGGGACAGAGGACACCGGGGAGCTGTTTTTT
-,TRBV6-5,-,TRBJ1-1,CASSHRELFTEAFF,TGTGCCAGCAGCCACAGGGAACTATTCACTGAAGCTTTCTTT
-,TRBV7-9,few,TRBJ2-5,CATEGAGQWRETQYF,TGTGCCACCGAAGGAGCGGGACAGTGGAGGGAGACCCAGTACTTC
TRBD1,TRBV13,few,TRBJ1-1,CASSFWDRVFEAFF,TGTGCCAGCAGCTTTTGGGACAGGGTTTTTGAAGCTTTCTTT
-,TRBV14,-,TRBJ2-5,CASSLGETQYF,TGTGCCAGCAGCCTTGGGGAGACCCAGTACTTC
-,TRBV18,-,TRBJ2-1,CASSPDPGYDEQFF,TGTGCCAGCTCACCAGATCCCGGTTACGATGAGCAGTTCTTC
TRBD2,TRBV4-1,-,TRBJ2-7,CASSQDGTSVYEQYF,TGCGCCAGCAGCCAAGACGGGACTAGCGTCTACGAGCAGTACTTC
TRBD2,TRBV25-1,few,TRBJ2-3,CASSAWAGVTDTQYF,TGTGCCAGCAGTGCATGGGCGGGAGTAACAGATACGCAGTATTTT
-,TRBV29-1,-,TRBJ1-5,CSVGAANQPQHF,TGCAGCGTGGGGGCCGCCAATCAGCCCCAGCATTTT
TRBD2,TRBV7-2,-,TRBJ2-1,CASSLAQSSGVYNEQFF,TGTGCCAGCAGCTTAGCGCAGTCTAGCGGGGTTTACAATGAGCAGTTCTTC
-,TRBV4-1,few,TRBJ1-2,CASSQVNRRDGYTF,TGCGCCAGCAGCCAAGTTAACAGGAGGGATGGCTACACCTTC
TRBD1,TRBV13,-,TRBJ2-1,CASSSRDRAYNEQFF,TGTGCCAGCAGCTCCCGGGACAGGGCCTACAATGAGCAGTTCTTC
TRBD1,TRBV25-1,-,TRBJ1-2,CASSELGRQGADGYTF,TGTGCCAGCAGTGAATTAGGGAGACAGGGGGCTGATGGCTACACCTTC
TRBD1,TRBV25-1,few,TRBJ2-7,CASSTRDRGGWNEQYF,TGTGCCAGCAGCACACGGGACAGGGGAGGGTGGAACGAGCAGTACTTC
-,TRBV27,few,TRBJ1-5,CASSLLGGGQPQHF,TGTGCCAGCAGTTTATTAGGGGGGGGGCAGCCCCAGCATTTT
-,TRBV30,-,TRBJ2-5,CAWSPGLGETQYF,TGTGCCTGGAGCCCAGGACTCGGGGAGACCCAGTACTTC
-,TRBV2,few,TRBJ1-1,CASSVESVSEAFF,TGTGCCAGCAGTGTGGAGAGCGTTTCTGAAGCTTTCTTT
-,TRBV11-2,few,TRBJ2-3,CASSPGAYTQYF,TGTGCCAGCAGCCCAGGCGCTTATACGCAGTATTTT
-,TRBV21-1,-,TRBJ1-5,CASSANGTGNNQPQHF,TGTGCCAGCAGCGCTAATGGGACAGGGAACAATCAGCCCCAGCATTTT
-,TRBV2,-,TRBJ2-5,CASRVGVAGSETQYF,TGTGCCAGCAGGGTTGGGGTGGCAGGGTCGGAGACCCAGTACTTC
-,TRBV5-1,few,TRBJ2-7,CASSLAYGEQYF,TGCGCCAGCAGCTTGGCGTACGGCGAGCAGTACTTC
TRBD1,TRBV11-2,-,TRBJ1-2,CASSPRRQGDGYTF,TGTGCCAGCAGCCCTAGAAGACAGGGGGATGGCTACACCTTC
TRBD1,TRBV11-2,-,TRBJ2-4,CASGDSLAKNIQYF,TGTGCCAGTGGGGACAGTTTAGCCAAAAACATTCAGTACTTC
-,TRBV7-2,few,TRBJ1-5,CASRPIRVEPQHF,TGTGCCAGCAGACCGATTCGAGTCGAGCCCCAGCATTTT
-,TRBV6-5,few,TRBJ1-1,CASSYYRGQGSFF,TGTGCCAGCAGTTACTATAGGGGACAAGGGTCTTTCTTT
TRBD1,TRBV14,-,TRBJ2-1,CASSQVQGAGNEQFF,TGTGCCAGCAGCCAAGTACAGGGGGCAGGCAATGAGCAGTTCTTC
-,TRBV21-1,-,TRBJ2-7,CASILAGVEEQYF,TGTGCCAGCATACTAGCGGGAGTTGAGGAGCAGTACTTC
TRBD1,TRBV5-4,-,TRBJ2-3,CASRSGQADTQYF,TGTGCCAGCAGATCAGGACAGGCAGATACGCAGTATTTT
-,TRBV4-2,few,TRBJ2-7,CASSQDTRDEQYF,TGTGCCAGCAGCCAGGATACCAGGGACGAGCAGTACTTC
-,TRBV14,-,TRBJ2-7,CASSPWWSYEQYF,TGTGCCAGCAGCCCCTGGTGGTCCTACGAGCAGTACTTC
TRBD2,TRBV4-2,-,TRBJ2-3,CASSPLRTSGVTDTQYF,TGTGCCAGCAGCCCGCTACGGACTAGCGGTGTCACAGATACGCAGTATTTT
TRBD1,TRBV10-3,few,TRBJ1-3,CAIRGQATISGNTIYF,TGTGCCATCAGGGGACAGGCGACGATCTCTGGAAACACCATATATTTT
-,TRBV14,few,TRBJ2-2,CASSHWVIGANTGELFF,TGTGCCAGCAGCCATTGGGTAATCGGGGCGAACACCGGGGAGCTGTTTTTT
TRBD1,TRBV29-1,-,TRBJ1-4,CSVVTTGEEEKLFF,TGCAGCGTCGTAACTACAGGGGAAGAGGAAAAACTGTTTTTT
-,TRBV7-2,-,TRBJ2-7,CASSLVFSVDEQYF,TGTGCCAGCAGCTTAGTCTTTTCGGTCGACGAGCAGTACTTC
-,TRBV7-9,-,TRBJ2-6,CASSPGTGSGANVLTF,TGTGCCAGCAGCCCTGGGACGGGCTCTGGGGCCAACGTCCTGACTTTC
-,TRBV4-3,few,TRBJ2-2,CASSQERNTGELFF,TGCGCCAGCAGCCAAGAGCGGAACACCGGGGAGCTGTTTTTT
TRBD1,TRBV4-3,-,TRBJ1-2,CASSQDMRTGNYGYTF,TGCGCCAGCAGCCAAGATATGAGGACAGGGAACTATGGCTACACCTTC
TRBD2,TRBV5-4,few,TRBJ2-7,CASSLMASGTRHEQYF,TGTGCCAGCAGCTTGATGGCTAGCGGGACGAGGCACGAGCAGTACTTC
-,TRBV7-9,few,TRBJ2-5,CASSLGLGRGQETQYF,TGTGCCAGCAGCTTAGGATTGGGCAGGGGCCAAGAGACCCAGTACTTC
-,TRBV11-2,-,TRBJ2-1,CASSPRNEQFF,TGTGCCAGCAGCCCTCGGAATGAGCAGTTCTTC
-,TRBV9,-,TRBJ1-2,CASSTDSNYGYTF,TGTGCCAGCAGCACTGACAGTAACTATGGCTACACCTTC
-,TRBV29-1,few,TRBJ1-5,CSAGDSNQPQHF,TGCAGCGCAGGGGATAGCAATCAGCCCCAGCATTTT
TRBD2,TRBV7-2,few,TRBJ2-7,CASSLVLTSGGYEQYF,TGTGCCAGCAGCTTAGTCCTTACTAGCGGGGGTTACGAGCAGTACTTC
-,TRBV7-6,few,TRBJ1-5,CASSLGARGPNQPQHF,TGTGCCAGCAGCTTAGGGGCCAGGGGCCCAAATCAGCCCCAGCATTTT